This T cell receptor (beta chain) is from a study of T-cell memory formation after mild COVID-19. Overall study: TCR clusters were mostly confined to one donor each. The study, taken as a whole, reports: Clones which contracted sat mainly in CM and EM if CD4+, and in EMRA if CD8+. A second wave of clones peaked on day 37, and their SARS-CoV-2 specificity went unconfirmed.

The germline gives CDR1 MNHEY, CDR2 SVGEGT. The CDR3 loop spans 12 amino acids. V shed 3 bases and J shed 6 bases, with 8 bases lying between them. As regards this clonotype: Its antigen remains unidentified.

Constant-segment primers served in 5'RACE that generated TCR alpha and TCR beta cDNA libraries bearing sample barcodes and UMIs. TCRdb re-called the 5' RACE reads through MiXCR, storing one row per CDR3 protein. The data show a few hundred thousand distinct CDR3 sequences, 20% to 25% seen once. The specimen was PBMCs or a T cell subset sorted from them (not recorded which). This receptor was taken from a man between 18 and 29 years old who had mild COVID-19 (a few samples of this study predate the infection). Cell type and time point are not known. The genes are TRBV6-2 or TRBV6-3 and TRBJ2-5; D remains ambiguous. CDR3 protein: CASSYGRQTQYF. CDR3 coding DNA: TGTGCCAGCAGTTATGGCAGACAGACCCAGTACTTC.